The sequence of this T cell receptor beta chain was determined in a study of monozygotic twins with inflammatory bowel disease. General study findings and limits: On the inverse Simpson index, IBD patients scored lower for TCRbeta diversity than healthy co-twins. Backing was not found for a single strong signal or clonotype associated with IBD.

In regard to this clonotype: Antigen: not known.

This CDR3 comprises 15 residues. Per germline, CDR1 SGHRS and CDR2 YFSETQ. TCRalpha and TCRbeta cDNA was put through two nested PCRs of around 15 and 9 cycles. From the 5' RACE reads, TCRdb lists one entry per CDR3 protein and no DNA. The table lists around 140,000 distinct CDR3 sequences. The receptor was derived from a human donor with ulcerative colitis or Crohn's disease, or a healthy co-twin of an affected twin (not recorded which). Sequenced: blood. This sequence joins TRBV5-1 and TRBJ2-7; TCRdb outputs TRBD2, but without DNA this stays unchecked. CDR3 region: CASSLLAGGPHEQYF.